These T cell receptor beta chains were read from a single sample in a study of cytomegalovirus exposure and HLA in healthy donors. Assay used: immunoSEQ multiplex PCR; TCRdb lists only in-frame clones, some missing. The sample carries 150,000 to 200,000 clones, around 88% recorded once. The sequencing sample was made of PBMCs. These receptors were taken from a woman aged 18-29 years in good health and CMV-seronegative. The CDR3 runs from the conserved cysteine through the conserved F or W. The D gene is left open where the match is weak. Clone size is given for some rows only: seen once, a few or many times, or a class if the clone is expanded.

DNA: TGTGCCAGCGGCAGGACAGGGGTCGGCGAAAAACTGTTTTTT
CDR3: CASGRTGVGEKLFF
J: TRBJ1-4
size: .
D: TRBD1
V: TRBV27

DNA: TGTGCCAGCAGTGAACGAAAAGGGGTATTGGATCACGAGCAGTACTTC
CDR3: CASSERKGVLDHEQYF
J: TRBJ2-7
size: .
D: .
V: TRBV25-1

DNA: TGTGCCAGCAGCCGTCTAGCGGGAGACTCCTACGAGCAGTACTTC
CDR3: CASSRLAGDSYEQYF
J: TRBJ2-7
size: .
D: TRBD2
V: TRBV6-5

DNA: TGTGCCAGCAGTTACCTCGGACTAGCGGGAGGAGAGACCCAGTACTTC
CDR3: CASSYLGLAGGETQYF
J: TRBJ2-5
size: .
D: TRBD2
V: TRBV6-5

DNA: TGTGCCAGCAGCTTCACCGGGACAGGGACTGAAGCTTTCTTT
CDR3: CASSFTGTGTEAFF
J: TRBJ1-1
size: .
D: TRBD1
V: TRBV9

DNA: TGTGCCAGCAGCTCGTACAGGGGCGAATATGGCTACACCTTC
CDR3: CASSSYRGEYGYTF
J: TRBJ1-2
size: once
D: TRBD1
V: TRBV5-6

DNA: TGCGCCAGCAGCCAAGATAAGCGACAGGTATCCTACAATGAGCAGTTCTTC
CDR3: CASSQDKRQVSYNEQFF
J: TRBJ2-1
size: once
D: .
V: TRBV4-1

DNA: TGTGCCAGCAGCCGCGACAGTGACTATGGCTACACCTTC
CDR3: CASSRDSDYGYTF
J: TRBJ1-2
size: .
D: .
V: TRBV4-2

DNA: TGTGCCAGCAGTTTCCTTGACAGAGCTAACTATGGCTACACCTTC
CDR3: CASSFLDRANYGYTF
J: TRBJ1-2
size: once
D: .
V: TRBV28

DNA: TGTGCCAGCAGTGAAGCGGGGCCATTCTCTGAGGCTTTCTTT
CDR3: CASSEAGPFSEAFF
J: TRBJ1-1
size: .
D: .
V: TRBV6-1

DNA: TGTGCCAGCAGCCACACCGCGGGGGGGGGTCGCTCCTACAATGAGCAGTTCTTC
CDR3: CASSHTAGGGRSYNEQFF
J: TRBJ2-1
size: .
D: TRBD2
V: TRBV9

DNA: TGTGCCAGCAGCTTAGCCCAGGGTATTGGGTACGAGCAGTACTTC
CDR3: CASSLAQGIGYEQYF
J: TRBJ2-7
size: .
D: .
V: TRBV7-9

DNA: TGTGCCAGCAGTTTGTCCGGGACAGGGTCTGAAGCTTTCTTT
CDR3: CASSLSGTGSEAFF
J: TRBJ1-1
size: .
D: TRBD1
V: TRBV28

DNA: TGTGCCAGCATCCCGGGGGGGATGACAGGGAAGACCGGGGAGCTGTTTTTT
CDR3: CASIPGGMTGKTGELFF
J: TRBJ2-2
size: .
D: .
V: TRBV21-1

DNA: TGTGCCAGCAGTGAAACGGGTGCAACTAATGAAAAACTGTTTTTT
CDR3: CASSETGATNEKLFF
J: TRBJ1-4
size: .
D: .
V: TRBV6-1

DNA: TGTGCCAGCAGAGGCACGAGGGCGGAGGGCTACACCTTC
CDR3: CASRGTRAEGYTF
J: TRBJ1-2
size: .
D: .
V: TRBV7-6

DNA: TGTGCCAGTAGTATGAGGACAGCCCAATACACTGAAGCTTTCTTT
CDR3: CASSMRTAQYTEAFF
J: TRBJ1-1
size: .
D: .
V: TRBV19

DNA: TGTGCCAGCAGCCAACGACAGGGTAGTCACAATGAGCAGTTCTTC
CDR3: CASSQRQGSHNEQFF
J: TRBJ2-1
size: .
D: TRBD1
V: TRBV14

DNA: TGTGCCAGCAGCGCCCCGGACAGGGGTGGTGGAAACACCATATATTTT
CDR3: CASSAPDRGGGNTIYF
J: TRBJ1-3
size: .
D: TRBD1
V: TRBV11-2

DNA: TGTGCCAGCAGCGTGGGCGGGAGGGCCAACGAGCAGTACTTC
CDR3: CASSVGGRANEQYF
J: TRBJ2-7
size: .
D: TRBD2
V: TRBV9

DNA: TGTGCCAGCAGCGTCCTGACAGGCCCTTCCGCCGGGGAGCTGTTTTTT
CDR3: CASSVLTGPSAGELFF
J: TRBJ2-2
size: .
D: .
V: TRBV9

DNA: TGTGCCAGCAGCTTGGAGCCGGGATCCTCTCGGGGCTACACCTTC
CDR3: CASSLEPGSSRGYTF
J: TRBJ1-2
size: .
D: .
V: TRBV5-4

DNA: TGTGCCTGGAGTGTACGTATGGGACAGGGTTATCAGCCCCAGCATTTT
CDR3: CAWSVRMGQGYQPQHF
J: TRBJ1-5
size: .
D: TRBD1
V: TRBV30

DNA: TGTGCCAGCAGACGGACAGGGGGCTGGAACACTGAAGCTTTCTTT
CDR3: CASRRTGGWNTEAFF
J: TRBJ1-1
size: .
D: TRBD1
V: TRBV27

DNA: TGTGCCAGCAGCCAGAACGCTCCGGGACACAGCTATGGCTACACCTTC
CDR3: CASSQNAPGHSYGYTF
J: TRBJ1-2
size: .
D: .
V: TRBV14

DNA: TGCGCCAGCAGCCACCGACAGGGAGATGGCTACACCTTC
CDR3: CASSHRQGDGYTF
J: TRBJ1-2
size: .
D: TRBD1
V: TRBV10-2

DNA: TGTGCCAGCAGTTTGGAGGCGGGGGGTTTAAACACTGAAGCTTTCTTT
CDR3: CASSLEAGGLNTEAFF
J: TRBJ1-1
size: .
D: .
V: TRBV27

DNA: TGTGCCAGCAGCTTAGGAGGGCTTTTATCCATATATTTT
CDR3: CASSLGGLLSIYF
J: TRBJ1-3
size: .
D: .
V: TRBV11-2

DNA: TGTGCCAGCAGCAAATACGACAGGGGCAATGAGCAGTTCTTC
CDR3: CASSKYDRGNEQFF
J: TRBJ2-1
size: .
D: TRBD1
V: TRBV11-2

DNA: TGCGCCAGCAGATCAGGGGCCGCTGAGGCCGGGGAGCTGTTTTTT
CDR3: CASRSGAAEAGELFF
J: TRBJ2-2
size: .
D: .
V: TRBV10-1

DNA: TGCGCCAGCAGCTTCGAGGGAGGGATCTCTGGAAACACCATATATTTT
CDR3: CASSFEGGISGNTIYF
J: TRBJ1-3
size: .
D: .
V: TRBV5-1

DNA: TGTGCCAGCTCACGGACAGAGAACAATCAGCCCCAGCATTTT
CDR3: CASSRTENNQPQHF
J: TRBJ1-5
size: .
D: .
V: TRBV18

DNA: TGTGCCAGCAGCTTGGAGCGGGAGGGCCTCACAGATACGCAGTATTTT
CDR3: CASSLEREGLTDTQYF
J: TRBJ2-3
size: once
D: TRBD2
V: TRBV5-4

DNA: TGTGCCAGCTCTTCCGGGACTTCCAGCTCCTACGAGCAGTACTTC
CDR3: CASSSGTSSSYEQYF
J: TRBJ2-7
size: .
D: .
V: TRBV27

DNA: TGTGCCAGCAGTGACTCGACTAGCGGGAGCAATGAGCAGTTCTTC
CDR3: CASSDSTSGSNEQFF
J: TRBJ2-1
size: medium-sized
D: TRBD2
V: TRBV6-4

DNA: TGTGCCAGTAGTAAGGGGGGTAGCGGGAGGAATGAGCAGTTCTTC
CDR3: CASSKGGSGRNEQFF
J: TRBJ2-1
size: .
D: TRBD2
V: TRBV19

DNA: TGTGCCAGCAGCCTTAGCGGGAGCGCCTACGAGCAGTACTTC
CDR3: CASSLSGSAYEQYF
J: TRBJ2-7
size: .
D: TRBD2
V: TRBV7-9

DNA: TGTGCCAGCAGCCAAGTTCCCATCTCTGGAAACACCATATATTTT
CDR3: CASSQVPISGNTIYF
J: TRBJ1-3
size: .
D: .
V: TRBV4-2

DNA: TGCGCCAGCAGCCCATCGGGACAGGGGTATGGCTACACCTTC
CDR3: CASSPSGQGYGYTF
J: TRBJ1-2
size: .
D: TRBD1
V: TRBV4-1

DNA: TGTGCCAGCAGCTTATTTGGGACAGGGACCAAAAAGCTTTACGAGCAGTACTTC
CDR3: CASSLFGTGTKKLYEQYF
J: TRBJ2-7
size: .
D: TRBD1
V: TRBV7-8

DNA: TGTGCCTGGAACCTGGGAGGGGAAGGGTGGTTCGCTTTCTTT
CDR3: CAWNLGGEGWFAFF
J: TRBJ1-1
size: .
D: .
V: TRBV30

DNA: TGTGCCAGCAGTTTCTACAGGGGGCTAACCTACGAGCAGTACTTC
CDR3: CASSFYRGLTYEQYF
J: TRBJ2-7
size: .
D: TRBD1
V: TRBV28

DNA: TGTGCCAGCAGCTTAACCGGGGGATCGAACACCGGGGAGCTGTTTTTT
CDR3: CASSLTGGSNTGELFF
J: TRBJ2-2
size: .
D: .
V: TRBV7-3

DNA: TGTGCCAGCAGCAAAGCGGGGGGGGCAGATACGCAGTATTTT
CDR3: CASSKAGGADTQYF
J: TRBJ2-3
size: .
D: .
V: TRBV21-1

DNA: TGTGCCAGTAGCCCACAGGGTAAGAGCTATGGCTACACCTTC
CDR3: CASSPQGKSYGYTF
J: TRBJ1-2
size: .
D: .
V: TRBV19

DNA: TGCGCCAGCAGCTTTTGGCCTAGCGGAGAAACCAATGAGCAGTTCTTC
CDR3: CASSFWPSGETNEQFF
J: TRBJ2-1
size: .
D: TRBD2
V: TRBV5-1

DNA: TGTGCCAGCAGTTTCTGGACAATGAACACCGGGGAGCTGTTTTTT
CDR3: CASSFWTMNTGELFF
J: TRBJ2-2
size: .
D: .
V: TRBV27

DNA: TGTGCCAGCTCACCACGACTAGCGGGGGGGACAACCTACAATGAGCAGTTCTTC
CDR3: CASSPRLAGGTTYNEQFF
J: TRBJ2-1
size: .
D: TRBD2
V: TRBV18

DNA: TGCGCCAGCAGCTTGGAGGACTCCAACTATGGCTACACCTTC
CDR3: CASSLEDSNYGYTF
J: TRBJ1-2
size: few
D: .
V: TRBV5-1

DNA: TGTGCCACCAGCAGAGAGGCAGTAACATCCTACAATGAGCAGTTCTTC
CDR3: CATSREAVTSYNEQFF
J: TRBJ2-1
size: .
D: .
V: TRBV15

DNA: TGTGCCTGCACCCAAAGGAGGGGCTACTATGGCTACACCTTC
CDR3: CACTQRRGYYGYTF
J: TRBJ1-2
size: .
D: .
V: TRBV30

DNA: TGTGCCAGCAGCTTTGGAGCGGGGGTTCTAGAGACCCAGTACTTC
CDR3: CASSFGAGVLETQYF
J: TRBJ2-5
size: .
D: TRBD2
V: TRBV5-6

DNA: TGTGCCAGCAGCAGAAACGGAGACGGGAGGGTCTACGAGCAGTACTTC
CDR3: CASSRNGDGRVYEQYF
J: TRBJ2-7
size: .
D: TRBD2
V: TRBV7-6

DNA: TGTGCCAGCAGCGCGAGAACAGGGGTATACAATGAGCAGTTCTTC
CDR3: CASSARTGVYNEQFF
J: TRBJ2-1
size: .
D: TRBD1
V: TRBV9

DNA: TGTGCCAGCAGCCAAGAGGGGACTAGCGGGATCACAGATACGCAGTATTTT
CDR3: CASSQEGTSGITDTQYF
J: TRBJ2-3
size: .
D: TRBD2
V: TRBV4-2

DNA: TGTGCCAGCAGCTCAACTTTGTGGGGAAACACCATATATTTT
CDR3: CASSSTLWGNTIYF
J: TRBJ1-3
size: .
D: .
V: TRBV5-4

DNA: TGTGCCAGCGGGACTAGCGGGGAGACCCAGTACTTC
CDR3: CASGTSGETQYF
J: TRBJ2-5
size: .
D: TRBD2
V: TRBV2